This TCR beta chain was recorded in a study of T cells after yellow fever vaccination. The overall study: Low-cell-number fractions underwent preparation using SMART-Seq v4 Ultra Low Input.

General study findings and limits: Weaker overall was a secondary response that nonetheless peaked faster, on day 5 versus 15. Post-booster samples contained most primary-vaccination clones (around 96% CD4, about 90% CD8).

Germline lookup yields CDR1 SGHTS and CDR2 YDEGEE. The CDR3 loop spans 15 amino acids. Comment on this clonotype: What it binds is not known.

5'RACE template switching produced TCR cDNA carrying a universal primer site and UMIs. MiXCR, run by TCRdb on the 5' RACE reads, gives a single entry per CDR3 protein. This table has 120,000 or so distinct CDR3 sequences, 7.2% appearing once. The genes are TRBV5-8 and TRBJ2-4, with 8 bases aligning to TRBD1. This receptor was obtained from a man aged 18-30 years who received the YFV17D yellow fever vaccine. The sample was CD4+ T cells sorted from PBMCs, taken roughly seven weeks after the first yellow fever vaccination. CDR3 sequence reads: CECCPPQGAMGTQYF. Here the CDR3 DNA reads TGTGAGTGCTGCCCACCCCAGGGGGCCATGGGCACTCAGTACTTC.